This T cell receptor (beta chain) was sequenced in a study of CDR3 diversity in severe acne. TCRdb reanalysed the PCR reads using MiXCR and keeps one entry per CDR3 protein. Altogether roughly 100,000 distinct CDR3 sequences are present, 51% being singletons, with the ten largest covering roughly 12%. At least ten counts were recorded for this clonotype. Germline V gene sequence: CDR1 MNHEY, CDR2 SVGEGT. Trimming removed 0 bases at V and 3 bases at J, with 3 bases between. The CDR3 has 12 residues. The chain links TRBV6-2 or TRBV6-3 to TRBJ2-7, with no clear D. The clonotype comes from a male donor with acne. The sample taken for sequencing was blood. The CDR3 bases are TGTGCCAGCAGTTACTCTTTCTACGAGCAGTACTTC. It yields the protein CASSYSFYEQYF.